This T cell receptor beta chain was identified during a study of post-analysis software for immune sequencing data. Findings of the study overall: Significantly decreased normalized Chao1 diversity was recorded for multiple sclerosis patients relative to controls.

TCR beta cDNA libraries included unique molecular identifiers. One entry per CDR3 protein, called by TCRdb with MiXCR from the PCR reads. This sample yields about 260,000 distinct CDR3 sequences, of which 36% are seen a single time; around 4.8% belongs to the top ten. A remark on this clonotype: Antigen specificity is unknown.

The clonotype comes from a girl aged 5 to 17 with multiple sclerosis. What was sequenced was blood.

The CDR3, as DNA: TGTGCCAGCAGCCGCACTCAGGGGACCGAGCAGTACTTC. As protein: CASSRTQGTEQYF. This rearrangement joins TRBV7-2 to TRBJ2-7, with TRBD1 as a possible D gene (6 bases). The CDR3 has 13 amino acids. Germline-derived CDR1 and CDR2 are SGHTA and FQGNSA. Between the trimmed V and J ends, which lost 5 bases and 6 bases, there was a span of 14 bases. Combining the CDR3 with reference TRBV7-2 and TRBJ2-7 gives the whole variable domain GAGVSQSPSNKVTEKGKDVELRCDPISGHTALYWYRQSLGQGLEFLIYFQGNSAPDKSGLPSDRFSAERTGGSVSTLTIQRTQQEDSAVYLCASSRTQGTEQYFGPGTRLTVT.